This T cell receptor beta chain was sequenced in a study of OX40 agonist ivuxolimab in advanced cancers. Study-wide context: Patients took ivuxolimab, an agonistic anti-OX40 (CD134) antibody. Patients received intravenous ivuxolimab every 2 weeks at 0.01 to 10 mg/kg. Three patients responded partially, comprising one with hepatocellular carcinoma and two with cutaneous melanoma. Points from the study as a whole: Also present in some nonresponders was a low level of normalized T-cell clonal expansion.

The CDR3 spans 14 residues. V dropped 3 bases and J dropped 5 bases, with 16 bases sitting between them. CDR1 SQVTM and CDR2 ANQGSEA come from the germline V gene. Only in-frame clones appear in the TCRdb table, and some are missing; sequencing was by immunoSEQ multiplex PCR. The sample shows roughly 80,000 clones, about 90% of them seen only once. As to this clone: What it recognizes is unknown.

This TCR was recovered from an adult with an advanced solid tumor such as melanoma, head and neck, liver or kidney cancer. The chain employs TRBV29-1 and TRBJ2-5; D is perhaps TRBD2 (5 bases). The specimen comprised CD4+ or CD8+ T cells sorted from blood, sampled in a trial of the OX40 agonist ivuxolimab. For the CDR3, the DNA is TGCAGCGTTGAGGACTTTAACAGAGCGGAGACCCAGTACTTC. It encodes CSVEDFNRAETQYF.